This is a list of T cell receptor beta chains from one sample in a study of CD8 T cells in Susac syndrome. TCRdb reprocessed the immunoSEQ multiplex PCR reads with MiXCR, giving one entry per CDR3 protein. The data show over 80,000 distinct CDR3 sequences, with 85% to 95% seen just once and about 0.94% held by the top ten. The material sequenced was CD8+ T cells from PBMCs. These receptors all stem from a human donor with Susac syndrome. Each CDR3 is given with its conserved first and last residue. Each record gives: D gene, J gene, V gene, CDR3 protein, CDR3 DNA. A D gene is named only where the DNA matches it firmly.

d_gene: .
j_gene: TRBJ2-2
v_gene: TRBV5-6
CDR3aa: CASMEGSGTGELFF
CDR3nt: TGTGCCAGCATGGAAGGGAGCGGCACCGGGGAGCTGTTTTTT

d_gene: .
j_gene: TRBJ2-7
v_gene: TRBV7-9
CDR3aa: CASSPEGVSYEQYF
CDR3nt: TGTGCCAGCAGCCCAGAGGGGGTCTCCTACGAGCAGTACTTC

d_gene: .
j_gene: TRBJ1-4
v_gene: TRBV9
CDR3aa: CASSVARGTNEKLFF
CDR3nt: TGTGCCAGCAGCGTAGCTCGGGGTACGAATGAAAAACTGTTTTTT

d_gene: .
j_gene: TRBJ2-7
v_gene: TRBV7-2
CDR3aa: CASSSILQGIYEQYF
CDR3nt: TGTGCCAGCAGCTCCATCTTACAGGGAATCTACGAGCAGTACTTC

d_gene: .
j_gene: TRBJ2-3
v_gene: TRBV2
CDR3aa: CASSETSNLSTDTQYF
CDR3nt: TGTGCCAGCAGTGAAACCAGTAACCTTAGCACAGATACGCAGTATTTT

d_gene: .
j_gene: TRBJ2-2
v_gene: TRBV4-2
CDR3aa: CASSQERTNTGELFF
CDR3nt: TGTGCCAGCAGCCAAGAAAGGACGAACACCGGGGAGCTGTTTTTT

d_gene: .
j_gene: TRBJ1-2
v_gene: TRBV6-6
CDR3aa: CASSYSDISYGYTF
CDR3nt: TGTGCCAGCAGTTACTCTGACATTTCCTATGGCTACACCTTC

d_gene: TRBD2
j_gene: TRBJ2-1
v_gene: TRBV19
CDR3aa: CASSMGLRELGNEQFF
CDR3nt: TGTGCCAGTAGTATGGGCCTGCGGGAGTTGGGAAATGAGCAGTTCTTC

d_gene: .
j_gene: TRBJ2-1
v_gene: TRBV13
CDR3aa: CASRDLQDDNEQFF
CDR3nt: TGTGCCAGCAGGGACTTACAGGACGACAATGAGCAGTTCTTC

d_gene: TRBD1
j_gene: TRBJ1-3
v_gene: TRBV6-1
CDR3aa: CASSLGTATSGNTIYF
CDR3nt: TGTGCCAGCAGTCTTGGGACAGCAACCTCTGGAAACACCATATATTTT

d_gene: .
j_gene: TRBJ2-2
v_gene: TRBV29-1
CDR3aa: CSVDSLTGELFF
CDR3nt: TGCAGCGTTGACTCCCTCACCGGGGAGCTGTTTTTT

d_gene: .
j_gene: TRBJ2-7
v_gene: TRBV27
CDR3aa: CASSHTASYEQYF
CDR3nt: TGTGCCAGCAGTCACACAGCCTCCTACGAGCAGTACTTC